This T cell receptor beta chain was recorded in a study of blood T cell repertoires in COVID-19. Study-level information: Italy, Spain and the United States were the sources of the convalescent and acute COVID-19 samples.

Sequencing was performed with immunoSEQ multiplex PCR; in TCRdb, only in-frame clones are kept and a portion is missing. The sample yields 200,000 to 300,000 clones, roughly 88% seen once. Trimming took 0 bases from V and 4 from J, leaving 6 bases between them. Germline V gene data show CDR1 as SGHDN and CDR2 as FVKESK. The CDR3 loop spans 13 amino acids. Sequencing used peripheral blood. This chain uses TRBV14 with TRBJ1-2; D is ambiguous. This TCR came from a man aged 35-49 years who had recovered from COVID-19. In DNA form, the CDR3 reads TGTGCCAGCAGCCAAGAACAGTTCTATGGCTACACCTTC. Translation: CASSQEQFYGYTF. Complete variable domain (other parts from reference TRBV14 and TRBJ1-2): EAGVTQFPSHSVIEKGQTVTLRCDPISGHDNLYWYRRVMGKEIKFLLHFVKESKQDESGMPNNRFLAERTGGTYSTLKVQPAELEDSGVYFCASSQEQFYGYTFGSGTRLTVV.